Below, 11 T cell receptor beta chains from the same sample are listed, as sequenced in a study of blood T cell repertoires in COVID-19 (dated by TCRdb to between 2020 and 2021). Libraries were prepared through the immunoSEQ multiplex PCR assay. The table was pulled from immuneACCESS by TCRdb, which kept in-frame rearrangements only. Such tables lose some clones; where checked, under half of the loss comes from unresolved V genes, and the rest has no known cause. Here the sample has fewer than 250,000 clones; about 83% occur a single time. The ten largest clones add up to roughly 2.7% of the sample. Sequenced material: peripheral blood. The receptors were gathered from a woman aged 40 to 50 with active or convalescent COVID-19.

This clone appeared a single time. The chain carries TRBV10-2 and TRBJ2-5, with 9 bases fitting TRBD1. In germline, CDR1 is WSHSY, CDR2 SAAADI. With 7 bases clipped from V and 5 bases from J, the junction kept 2 bases outside the gene matches. This CDR3 is 12 amino acids long. The CDR3 coding sequence is TGCGCCAGCACTGGGACAGGGGAGACCCAGTACTTC. Protein: CASTGTGETQYF.

In its sample, this clone was seen a few times. The J gene is TRBJ1-2, the V gene TRBV28; D is perhaps TRBD1 (6 bases). Looked up from germline, CDR1 is MDHEN and CDR2 is SYDVKM. The CDR3 spans 15 residues. The germline V and J ends were trimmed by 3 bases and 4 bases, with 15 bases remaining between them. The CDR3 reads CASSFSQGRIYGYTF. CDR3 coding DNA: TGTGCCAGCAGTTTTTCGCAGGGGCGTATCTATGGCTACACCTTC.

The J gene is TRBJ1-2, the V gene TRBV6-6, with 9 nucleotides matching TRBD1. V trimming: 6 bases; J trimming: 1 base; junction bases outside the gene matches: 6. The CDR3 has 15 amino acids. CDR1 MNHNY and CDR2 SVGAGI come from the germline V gene (reference sequence). This CDR3 reads CASRTGTGYNYGYTF. DNA of the CDR3: TGTGCCAGCAGAACCGGGACAGGGTATAACTATGGCTACACCTTC.

V gene TRBV11-2 combines with J gene TRBJ2-5, with 7 positions matching TRBD1. Per the germline V gene, CDR1 is SGHAT and CDR2 is FQNNGV. The ends lost 1 base at V and 4 bases at J; junction bases unmatched: 6. The CDR3 covers 15 residues. CDR3 DNA sequence: TGTGCCAGCAGCTTAGCCCCAGACAGGGTAGAGACCCAGTACTTC. This gives the protein CASSLAPDRVETQYF.

The chain joins TRBV10-3 to TRBJ2-2; 10 nucleotides match TRBD2. Germline V CDR1 and CDR2: ENHRY, SYGVKD. CDR3 length equals 21 residues. The junction had 18 bases not matched to a gene; V was cut back by 4 bases and J by 1 base. The CDR3 DNA is TGTGCCATCAGTGTGGTGAGGGCTAGCGGGAGCGCCATTATGAACACCGGGGAGCTGTTTTTT. Its translation is CAISVVRASGSAIMNTGELFF.

The chain recombines TRBV7-2 with TRBJ1-2; the D gene is possibly TRBD1 (5 bases). This CDR3 region has 13 residues. Looked up from germline, CDR1 is SGHTA and CDR2 is FQGNSA. The V end lost 2 bases, the J end lost 2 bases, and 6 bases lay between the germline ends. The CDR3 loop reads CASSLPGNYGYTF. DNA for the CDR3: TGTGCCAGCAGCTTACCAGGGAACTATGGCTACACCTTC.

In this sample, this clone turned up a few times. The chain has TRBV12-3 or TRBV12-4 and TRBJ2-1; no clear D. The CDR3 contains 11 residues. V shed 4 bases and J shed 8 bases, with 6 bases lying between them. CDR3 in amino acids: CASSSRDEQFF. CDR3 nucleotide sequence: TGTGCCAGCAGTTCCCGAGATGAGCAGTTCTTC.

The J gene is TRBJ2-7, the V gene TRBV21-1; the table assigns TRBD2, which was not confirmed against the DNA. TRBV21-1 is tagged as a pseudogene. The CDR3 extends over 12 amino acids. This CDR3 reads CASNGSGDEQYF. DNA for the CDR3: TGTGCCAGCAACGGATCGGGGGATGAGCAGTACTTC.

This clone was observed a single time. The chain couples TRBV6-6 to TRBJ2-6, with TRBD2 identical over 8 bases. CDR1 is MNHNY, CDR2 SVGAGI, per germline (reference sequence). The CDR3 has 18 residues. Unmatched junction bases numbered 9, after V lost 5 bases and J lost 0 bases. This CDR3 is CASSLRGGQNSGANVLTF. CDR3 sequence (DNA): TGTGCCAGCAGTCTACGGGGGGGGCAGAACTCTGGGGCCAACGTCCTGACTTTC.

This chain connects TRBV18 to TRBJ2-7; tentative D call: TRBD1 (6 bases). The CDR3 runs 15 residues. CDR1 and CDR2 from the germline V gene are KGHSH and LQKENI. V was shortened by 3 bases and J by 0 bases, with 12 bases between the two germline ends. DNA for the CDR3: TGTGCCAGCTCACCCGGACAGTTAGCCTCCTACGAGCAGTACTTC. Residues: CASSPGQLASYEQYF.

This clone was seen a few times. This rearrangement joins TRBV28 to TRBJ1-1, with D unclear. CDR1 and CDR2 from the germline V gene are MDHEN and SYDVKM. Trimming removed 5 bases from V and 0 bases from J, with 13 bases in between. The length of the CDR3 is 15 residues. The CDR3 region has the DNA TGTGCCAGCAGTGTAGACGTACAGCTGAACACTGAAGCTTTCTTT. As protein: CASSVDVQLNTEAFF.